This entry describes one T cell receptor beta chain. The genes and germline here are from mouse. The observed sequence ends 1 residue before the CDR3 terminus, with the missing tail filled in from the germline J gene. Other DNA sequences in the same sample also yield this CDR3. This specimen belongs to a study of tissue T cells after allogeneic stem cell transplantation. J was trimmed by 3 bases and V by 2 bases; bases with no gene match: 1. This CDR3 has 13 amino acids. Germline V gene lookup returns CDR1 SNHLY and CDR2 FYNGKV (reference sequence). Profiled with immunoSEQ multiplex PCR; TCRdb holds only in-frame clones, not every one. The sample contains some 5,300 clones, 45% to 55% of which appear only once. Time point noted: mouse harvest day 7 after allogeneic transplant. Mouse grafts combined 10^7 T-cell-depleted bone marrow cells with 10^6 splenic CD5+ T cells.

The gene calls are TRBV3 and TRBJ2-7; 7 bases agree with TRBD2. The sequence derives from a female BALB/c mouse given C57BL/6 T cells with graft-versus-host disease after an allogeneic hematopoietic cell transplant. The specimen was skin. CDR3 amino acids: CASSLRLGYEQYF. The CDR3 DNA, read in part, is TGTGCCAGCAGCTTAAGACTGGGCTATGAACAGTAC.